This T cell receptor (beta chain) was captured by sequencing in a study of blood T cells in healthy people across ages. A second roughly 6 to 11 cycle PCR used barcoded and J-beta primers. TCRdb used MiXCR to reprocess the 5' RACE reads, holding one entry per CDR3 protein. Seen here are 700,000 to 900,000 distinct CDR3 sequences, roughly 53% observed once, and the top ten hold under 50%. Study findings and constraints: The study could not conclusively compare naive and antigen-experienced cells, given its unsorted PBMCs.

Concerning this clonotype: Its target is unknown.

The sample consisted of blood. The source of this sequence is an elderly man in good health.

The CDR3 bases are TGTGCCAGCAGCGTAGACCTCAGCGGGACCTCCAATGAGCAGTTCTTC. This encodes CASSVDLSGTSNEQFF. The V gene is TRBV9, the J gene TRBJ2-1, with 7 bases identical to TRBD2. Germline-derived CDR1 and CDR2 are SGDLS and YYNGEE. This CDR3 has 16 residues. V lost 0 bases to trimming and J lost 6 bases; unmatched junction nucleotides: 9.